These 29 T cell receptor beta chains were all obtained from the same sample, sequenced in a study of T cell changes during pregnancy in multiple sclerosis. TCRdb's table, derived via immunoSEQ multiplex PCR, lists solely in-frame clones and lacks some. The sample shows 85,000 to 130,000 clones, 85% to 95% of them seen only once. The specimen was peripheral blood, collected in the second trimester of pregnancy. The receptors stem from a female donor with multiple sclerosis, enrolled in a pregnancy study.

This clone was observed a few times. The chain has TRBV7-9 and TRBJ1-1, with D maybe TRBD1 (6 bases). The germline V and J ends were trimmed by 5 bases and 5 bases, with 15 bases remaining between them. The CDR3 spans 14 residues. Germline CDR1 and CDR2: SEHNR and FQNEAQ (reference sequence). This chain's CDR3 is CASSTRDIETEAFF. For the CDR3, the DNA is TGTGCCAGCAGCACCCGGGACATCGAAACTGAAGCTTTCTTT.

The chain joins TRBV6-6 to TRBJ1-2; 7 bases are a match to TRBD1. The germline CDR1 and CDR2 sequences are MNHNY and SVGAGI (reference sequence). The CDR3 runs to 15 residues. V was clipped by 0 bases and J by 6 bases; unmatched bases: 7. CDR3 residues: CASSYSSMTGNGYTF. CDR3 nucleotides: TGTGCCAGCAGTTACTCGAGTATGACAGGGAATGGCTACACCTTC.

The rearrangement joins TRBV15 to TRBJ1-1; D ambiguous. This CDR3 has 13 amino acids. V was pared by 5 bases and J by 0 bases, with 7 bases between. Germline V CDR1 and CDR2: LNHNV, YYDKDF (reference sequence). CDR3 nucleotide sequence: TGTGCCACCAGCGGGCCGATGAACACTGAAGCTTTCTTT. Its protein is CATSGPMNTEAFF.

The rearrangement links TRBV6-6 to TRBJ1-2; D may be TRBD1 (6 bases). Germline V gives CDR1 MNHNY, CDR2 SVGAGI (reference sequence). Trimming stripped 0 bases from V and 6 bases from J, with 17 bases between. This CDR3 region has 16 residues. The DNA for the CDR3 is TGTGCCAGCAGTTACTCGCGGGGGGCGTGGAGCCATGGCTACACCTTC. The encoded protein is CASSYSRGAWSHGYTF.

This chain uses TRBV5-1 with TRBJ1-2; TRBD1 matches at 9 bases. With 7 bases clipped from V and 4 bases from J, the junction kept 8 bases outside the gene matches. Germline V gives CDR1 SGHRS, CDR2 YFSETQ. This CDR3 spans 14 amino acids. This CDR3 is CASSRTGESYGYTF. The CDR3 nucleotides are TGCGCCAGCTCCAGGACAGGGGAGTCCTATGGCTACACCTTC. Complete variable domain (other parts from reference TRBV5-1 and TRBJ1-2): KAGVTQTPRYLIKTRGQQVTLSCSPISGHRSVSWYQQTPGQGLQFLFEYFSETQRNKGNFPGRFSGRQFSNSRSEMNVSTLELGDSALYLCASSRTGESYGYTFGSGTRLTVV.

J is TRBJ2-5 and V is TRBV21-1; the D segment call TRBD2 is taken from the table without a DNA check. TRBV21-1 is shown as a pseudogene. The CDR3 is 13 residues long. CDR3 amino acids: CASSKERQETQYF. The CDR3 DNA is TGTGCCAGCAGCAAAGAGCGGCAAGAGACCCAGTACTTC.

This chain links TRBV10-3 with TRBJ1-1, with a tentative D call TRBD1 (5 bases). V gave up 6 bases and J gave up 0 bases, with 11 bases separating them. The CDR3 spans 14 residues. Germline CDR1 ENHRY, CDR2 SYGVKD. The CDR3 DNA follows: TGTGCCATCAGGATACAGGAGATGAACACTGAAGCTTTCTTT. Encoded protein: CAIRIQEMNTEAFF.

The rearrangement joins TRBV7-2 to TRBJ2-3, with 8 bases identical to TRBD1. This CDR3 region has 18 residues. From germline, CDR1 is SGHTA and CDR2 FQGNSA. The J segment lost 2 bases and the V segment lost 1 base, leaving 11 bases of the junction unmatched. CDR3 bases: TGTGCCAGCAGCTTAGTGGGGACAGGTCCTTCCTACACAGATACGCAGTATTTT. Its protein is CASSLVGTGPSYTDTQYF.

V gene TRBV5-1 combines with J gene TRBJ2-1; the match to TRBD2 covers 13 bases. From germline, CDR1 is SGHRS and CDR2 YFSETQ. After removal of 3 bases from V and 7 bases from J, the junction contained 7 bases not matched to a gene. The CDR3 runs 16 residues. The CDR3 region is CASSWRTSGSSNEQFF. CDR3 nucleotide sequence: TGCGCCAGCAGCTGGAGGACTAGCGGGAGTTCGAATGAGCAGTTCTTC.

The chain recombines TRBV23-1 with TRBJ2-7, with 10 bases identical to TRBD1. TRBV23-1 is known as an ORF, though its function is uncertain. V trimming: 4 bases; J trimming: 4 bases; junction bases outside the gene matches: 16. The CDR3 is 18 amino acids. The CDR3 spells CASSPSMNTGTGAYEQYF. For the CDR3, the DNA is TGCGCCAGCAGTCCCTCAATGAATACCGGGACAGGGGCGTACGAGCAGTACTTC.

V gene TRBV6-1 combines with J gene TRBJ2-7; D is perhaps TRBD1 (6 bases). The CDR3 contains 12 residues. Germline V gene data show CDR1 as MNHNS and CDR2 as SASEGT. Trimming stripped 5 bases from V and 2 bases from J, with 7 bases between. The CDR3 sequence is CASSTGPYEQYF. DNA for the CDR3: TGTGCCAGCAGTACAGGGCCCTACGAGCAGTACTTC.

The V gene is TRBV2, the J gene TRBJ1-2; TRBD1 agrees at 7 bases. This CDR3 comprises 15 residues. V shed 8 bases, J shed 4 bases, and the junction held 13 bases outside the gene matches. CDR1 is SNHLY, CDR2 FYNNEI, per germline. The DNA of the CDR3 is TGTGCCAGCCGGGACAGTGGCCTAGGGGGCTATGGCTACACCTTC. Translating it yields CASRDSGLGGYGYTF.

The V call is TRBV7-3, the J call TRBJ2-2; D uncertain. V was trimmed by 1 base and J by 3 bases, leaving 12 bases between them. CDR1 and CDR2 (germline): SGHTA, FQGTGA. The CDR3 covers 16 residues. CDR3 DNA sequence: TGTGCCAGCAGCTTAAGCACAGCCCTGGACACCGGGGAGCTGTTTTTT. Its protein is CASSLSTALDTGELFF.

The genes are TRBV5-4 and TRBJ1-2; D not resolved. Trimming pared 1 base from V and 2 bases from J, leaving 6 bases between. The CDR3 runs to 13 residues. Germline-derived CDR1 and CDR2 are SGHNT and YYREEE (reference sequence). The CDR3 coding sequence is TGTGCCAGCAGCTTGAACAGAAACTATGGCTACACCTTC. It codes for CASSLNRNYGYTF.

The V call is TRBV29-1, the J call TRBJ2-3; 15 nucleotides align to TRBD2. Trimming took 7 bases from V and 3 from J; bases not matched to a gene: 5. The germline V gene has CDR1 SQVTM and CDR2 ANQGSEA. The CDR3 totals 15 residues. The CDR3 loop is CSAMGLAGGTDTQYF. Written as DNA, the CDR3 is TGCAGCGCTATGGGACTAGCGGGGGGAACAGATACGCAGTATTTT.

The rearrangement links TRBV11-2 to TRBJ2-7; possibly TRBD2 for D (5 bases). V was shortened by 6 bases and J by 1 base, with 13 bases between the two germline ends. CDR3 length: 14 amino acids. Germline values: CDR1 SGHAT, CDR2 FQNNGV. The CDR3 DNA follows: TGTGCCAGCAGTTCAATCCGGGATTCCTACGAGCAGTACTTC. This gives the protein CASSSIRDSYEQYF. The full variable domain, in which reference TRBV11-2 and TRBJ2-7 provide the parts outside the CDR3, is EAGVAQSPRYKIIEKRQSVAFWCNPISGHATLYWYQQILGQGPKLLIQFQNNGVVDDSQLPKDRFSAERLKGVDSTLKIQPAKLEDSAVYLCASSSIRDSYEQYFGPGTRLTVT.

This rearrangement joins TRBV21-1 to TRBJ1-2; the DNA was not compared with TRBD1, the D call given in the table. TRBV21-1 is a documented pseudogene. This CDR3 is 16 amino acids long. The CDR3 DNA follows: TGTGCCAGCAGCAAAAAGCTTGATATGTGGCAGGGAGGCTACACCTTC. This encodes CASSKKLDMWQGGYTF.

This clone was found a few times. V and J are TRBV10-1 and TRBJ2-2, with 8 bases identical to TRBD1. Per the germline V gene, CDR1 is WNHNN and CDR2 is SYGVQD (reference sequence). CDR3 length: 15 residues. The V segment lost 8 bases and the J segment 5 bases; nucleotides outside the gene matches: 10. CDR3 nucleotides: TGCGCCAGCTCCCTTGCAACAGGGGGGACCGGGGAGCTGTTTTTT. Translating it yields CASSLATGGTGELFF.

This chain uses TRBV2 with TRBJ2-3, with TRBD1 identical over 7 bases. CDR1 is SNHLY and CDR2 is FYNNEI in the germline V gene. Trimming cost V 3 bases and J 0 bases; bases outside gene matches: 3. The CDR3 spans 15 residues. The CDR3 region has the DNA TGTGCCAGCAGTGAGGGACAGCCTAGCACAGATACGCAGTATTTT. Amino acid sequence: CASSEGQPSTDTQYF.

The rearrangement uses TRBV7-3 and TRBJ2-5; 9 bases are shared with TRBD2. CDR1 and CDR2 from the germline V gene are SGHTA and FQGTGA. The CDR3 is made up of 15 amino acids. After removal of 1 base from V and 5 bases from J, the junction contained 5 bases not matched to a gene. The CDR3 DNA follows: TGTGCCAGCAGCTTAATGCTAGCGGGGCCGGAGACCCAGTACTTC. Translating it yields CASSLMLAGPETQYF.

The rearrangement uses TRBV18 and TRBJ1-1; no firm D call. Germline lookup yields CDR1 KGHSH and CDR2 LQKENI. The CDR3 spans 13 residues. With 1 base removed from V and 7 bases from J, the gap between germline ends came to 10 bases. The CDR3 nucleotides read TGTGCCAGCTCACCACGTGCGGGCCTTGAAGCTTTCTTT. It specifies CASSPRAGLEAFF.

V and J are TRBV6-5 and TRBJ2-5, with 7 positions matching TRBD2. After removal of 4 bases from V and 3 bases from J, the junction contained 2 bases not matched to a gene. From germline, CDR1 is MNHEY and CDR2 SVGAGI. The CDR3 loop spans 13 amino acids. The CDR3 DNA sequence: TGTGCCAGCAGTTTGGGGGGGAAAGAGACCCAGTACTTC. Its translation is CASSLGGKETQYF.

The rearrangement uses TRBV9 and TRBJ2-3; D is unresolved. Trimming stripped 4 bases from V and 5 bases from J, with 5 bases between. The CDR3 spans 11 residues. Per germline, CDR1 SGDLS and CDR2 YYNGEE. CDR3 in amino acids: CASSPLDTQYF. The CDR3 nucleotides are TGTGCCAGCAGCCCCCTAGATACGCAGTATTTT.

The V and J genes are TRBV5-1 and TRBJ1-4; D is unclear. Per the germline V gene, CDR1 is SGHRS and CDR2 is YFSETQ. Trimming took off 4 bases at V and 7 bases at J, with 20 bases between the two ends. This CDR3 contains 16 residues. The CDR3 protein is CASSPESSPLGEKLFF. The DNA of the CDR3 is TGCGCCAGCAGCCCCGAAAGCTCCCCCCTAGGTGAAAAACTGTTTTTT.

This clone was seen only a few times. This chain joins TRBV19 and TRBJ1-6; D ambiguous. This CDR3 contains 13 residues. The V gene's germline CDR1 is LNHDA and CDR2 SQIVND (reference sequence). The V gene lost 7 bases and the J gene lost 5 bases, with 9 bases spanning the gap. In DNA form, the CDR3 reads TGTGCCAGTACCACCCGGGATAATTCACCCCTCCACTTT. It codes for CASTTRDNSPLHF.

This chain joins TRBV19 and TRBJ2-2; D call uncertain. Trimming took off 3 bases at V and 0 bases at J, with 14 bases between the two ends. The germline gives CDR1 LNHDA, CDR2 SQIVND (reference sequence). This CDR3 has 17 amino acids. The CDR3 region has the DNA TGTGCCAGTAGTATTGATTATGGCAGGACGAACACCGGGGAGCTGTTTTTT. Translated, it gives CASSIDYGRTNTGELFF.

CDR3 amino acids: CASSLGTSGSYNEQFF. The CDR3 DNA reads as TGTGCCAGCAGCCTTGGGACTAGCGGCTCCTACAATGAGCAGTTCTTC. The chain employs TRBV9 and TRBJ2-1; 11 nucleotides align to TRBD2. The V and J ends lost 4 bases and 0 bases, in that order; junction bases with no gene match: 3. This CDR3 is 16 amino acids long. CDR1 and CDR2 from the germline V gene are SGDLS and YYNGEE.

The chain couples TRBV5-1 to TRBJ2-5; tentative D call: TRBD2 (5 bases). Germline assignment: CDR1 SGHRS and CDR2 YFSETQ. There are 15 residues in the CDR3. Trimming removed 4 bases from V and 4 bases from J, with 17 bases in between. The CDR3 sequence is CASSALGVAGETQYF. The CDR3 region has the DNA TGCGCCAGCAGCGCCCTCGGGGTGGCGGGAGAGACCCAGTACTTC. The variable domain in full, completed from reference TRBV5-1 and TRBJ2-5, reads KAGVTQTPRYLIKTRGQQVTLSCSPISGHRSVSWYQQTPGQGLQFLFEYFSETQRNKGNFPGRFSGRQFSNSRSEMNVSTLELGDSALYLCASSALGVAGETQYFGPGTRLLVL.

CDR3 coding DNA: TGTGCCAGCAGTGAAATGAGGAGGGGACTAGCGGGAGTCGAGCAGTACTTC. It is translated as CASSEMRRGLAGVEQYF. The chain has TRBV2 and TRBJ2-7; 14 bases map to TRBD2. V shed 2 bases and J 6 bases; nucleotides not matched to a gene: 9. CDR1 is SNHLY and CDR2 is FYNNEI in the germline V gene. The CDR3 contains 17 residues.